A single sample is the source of the 19 T cell receptor beta chains below, sequenced in a study of radiation and T cells in renal cell carcinoma. As for time point: blood 4 weeks post-SBRT, at nephrectomy. Documented treatment: 15 Gy SBRT to primary tumor, nephrectomy 4 weeks later. Generated by immunoSEQ multiplex PCR, the TCRdb table keeps only in-frame clones and is missing some. The sample includes over 120,000 clones, 75% to 90% of them seen just once. Sequencing used blood, obtained from a patient whose treatment included radiotherapy and nephrectomy. The receptors stem from a woman aged 45-59 years with renal cell carcinoma.

The V gene is TRBV7-3, the J gene TRBJ2-1; unclear D gene. V lost 0 bases and J lost 7, with 7 bases in between. The CDR3 runs to 13 residues. CDR1 is SGHTA, CDR2 FQGTGA, per germline. The CDR3 DNA sequence: TGTGCCAGCAGCTTAACCCGTCAAAATGAGCAGTTCTTC. It yields the protein CASSLTRQNEQFF.

This chain connects TRBV18 to TRBJ1-2; the D gene is possibly TRBD1 (5 bases). Germline loops: CDR1 KGHSH, CDR2 LQKENI. Deletions cut 2 bases from V and 2 bases from J, with 6 bases between. This CDR3 comprises 13 residues. The DNA for the CDR3 is TGTGCCAGCTCACCATCAGGGAACTATGGCTACACCTTC. Amino acid sequence: CASSPSGNYGYTF.

The rearrangement uses TRBV13 and TRBJ1-4, with a tentative D call TRBD1 (5 bases). V was clipped by 0 bases and J by 3 bases, with 11 bases between them. In germline, CDR1 is PRHDT, CDR2 FYEKMQ (reference sequence). The CDR3 is made up of 16 amino acids. The CDR3 bases are TGTGCCAGCAGCTTAGGCCGGAGACAGCCTAATGAAAAACTGTTTTTT. Amino acids: CASSLGRRQPNEKLFF.

CDR3 protein: CASSPGGLAGGGTGELFF. For the CDR3, the DNA is TGTGCCAGCAGTCCCGGGGGACTAGCGGGAGGAGGCACCGGGGAGCTGTTTTTT. The chain carries TRBV28 and TRBJ2-2; 15 positions agree with TRBD2. The V and J ends lost 5 bases and 4 bases, in that order; junction bases with no gene match: 8. This CDR3 comprises 18 residues. Germline values: CDR1 MDHEN, CDR2 SYDVKM.

The chain has TRBV5-1 and TRBJ2-3; 7 bases align to TRBD1. After removal of 5 bases from V and 6 bases from J, the junction contained 12 bases not matched to a gene. This CDR3 has 15 residues. Germline lookup yields CDR1 SGHRS and CDR2 YFSETQ. CDR3 nucleotides: TGCGCCAGCAGTTCCACAGGGGCGACAAAGGATACGCAGTATTTT. This codes for CASSSTGATKDTQYF. The variable domain in full, completed from reference TRBV5-1 and TRBJ2-3, reads KAGVTQTPRYLIKTRGQQVTLSCSPISGHRSVSWYQQTPGQGLQFLFEYFSETQRNKGNFPGRFSGRQFSNSRSEMNVSTLELGDSALYLCASSSTGATKDTQYFGPGTRLTVL.

CDR3 in DNA: TGTGCCAGCAGCTCTAAGGCGGTAGGCGATACGCAGTATTTT. Translation: CASSSKAVGDTQYF. The chain is built from TRBV7-2 and TRBJ2-3, with D hard to call. Germline V CDR1 and CDR2: SGHTA, FQGNSA. This CDR3 is built from 14 residues. With 4 bases removed from V and 6 bases from J, the gap between germline ends came to 14 bases.

This clone was seen once. This chain links TRBV6-1 with TRBJ2-3, with D perhaps TRBD2 (6 bases). V was pared by 4 bases and J by 2 bases, with 13 bases between. The CDR3 consists of 15 residues. Germline V gene lookup returns CDR1 MNHNS and CDR2 SASEGT. CDR3 loop: CASSAMAGNTDTQYF. DNA of the CDR3: TGTGCCAGCAGTGCGATGGCGGGGAACACAGATACGCAGTATTTT.

V and J are TRBV28 and TRBJ1-2; TRBD1 matches 7 bases. Germline-derived CDR1 and CDR2 are MDHEN and SYDVKM. Trimming removed 5 bases from V and 3 bases from J; junction bases left unmatched: 9. This CDR3 is 15 amino acids long. The CDR3 here is CASSPGTEKYYGYTF. For the CDR3, the DNA is TGTGCCAGCAGTCCAGGGACAGAGAAATACTATGGCTACACCTTC.

In its sample, this clone was seen a few times. V gene TRBV9 combines with J gene TRBJ1-1; tentatively, D is TRBD1 (5 bases). The germline V gene encodes CDR1 SGDLS and CDR2 YYNGEE. This CDR3 contains 15 residues. V was cut by 0 bases and J by 2 bases, with 11 bases left in between. CDR3 amino acids: CASSVVDSHNTEAFF. CDR3 sequence (DNA): TGTGCCAGCAGCGTAGTTGACAGCCATAACACTGAAGCTTTCTTT.

The rearrangement links TRBV5-4 to TRBJ2-2; 7 bases align to TRBD1. The CDR3 has 16 amino acids. V dropped 1 base and J dropped 5; count of bases not matched to a gene: 8. Germline lookup yields CDR1 SGHNT and CDR2 YYREEE (reference sequence). For the CDR3, the DNA is TGTGCCAGCAGCTTGTTTGAGGGGGCAAGGACCGGGGAGCTGTTTTTT. This translates into CASSLFEGARTGELFF. Together with reference TRBV5-4 and TRBJ2-2, the CDR3 gives the full variable domain: ETGVTQSPTHLIKTRGQQVTLRCSSQSGHNTVSWYQQALGQGPQFIFQYYREEENGRGNFPPRFSGLQFPNYSSELNVNALELDDSALYLCASSLFEGARTGELFFGEGSRLTVL.

This chain joins TRBV28 and TRBJ1-1; D possibly corresponds to TRBD1 (5 bases). Trimming stripped 2 bases from V and 5 bases from J, with 15 bases between. The CDR3 consists of 15 residues. Germline CDR1 reads MDHEN; CDR2 reads SYDVKM. CDR3 in DNA: TGTGCCAGCAGTTTAGGAGGGGCCGGTAGGACTGAAGCTTTCTTT. The encoded protein is CASSLGGAGRTEAFF.

The chain is built from TRBV5-6 and TRBJ2-3; TRBD2 matches 11 bases. V lost 1 base, J lost 1 base, and 2 bases stayed unmatched. Germline V gene lookup returns CDR1 SGHDT and CDR2 YYEEEE. This CDR3 is built from 16 residues. The DNA of the CDR3 is TGTGCCAGCAGCTTGCAACTAGCGGGAGGCACAGATACGCAGTATTTT. Protein product: CASSLQLAGGTDTQYF. Combining the CDR3 with reference TRBV5-6 and TRBJ2-3 gives the whole variable domain DAGVTQSPTHLIKTRGQQVTLRCSPKSGHDTVSWYQQALGQGPQFIFQYYEEEERQRGNFPDRFSGHQFPNYSSELNVNALLLGDSALYLCASSLQLAGGTDTQYFGPGTRLTVL.

The chain combines TRBV27 with TRBJ1-1, with 8 bases that match TRBD1. V was pared by 4 bases and J by 4 bases, with 14 bases of the junction left unmatched. CDR1 and CDR2 from the germline V gene are MNHEY and SMNVEV (reference sequence). CDR3 length equals 17 residues. The CDR3 bases are TGTGCCAGCAGTTCCTCAGGGGGCTGGGGGTCGATCACTGAAGCTTTCTTT. Its translation: CASSSSGGWGSITEAFF.

This chain links TRBV6-6 with TRBJ1-5; D is perhaps TRBD1 (5 bases). Germline V lookup: CDR1 MNHNY, CDR2 SVGAGI (reference sequence). The CDR3 runs 14 residues. V was trimmed by 8 bases and J by 6 bases, leaving 17 bases between them. In DNA form, the CDR3 reads TGTGCCAGCTTGCCGGGGGGAGGTGGTCAGCCCCAGCATTTT. It translates to CASLPGGGGQPQHF.

CDR3 sequence: CASSGTEGYYEQYF. The CDR3 region has the DNA TGTGCCAGTAGTGGGACAGAAGGCTACTACGAGCAGTACTTC. J is TRBJ2-7 and V is TRBV19; TRBD1 matches 7 bases. The CDR3 has 14 residues. CDR1 is LNHDA, CDR2 SQIVND, per germline (reference sequence). Trimming removed 5 bases from V and 3 bases from J; junction bases left unmatched: 7.

The chain combines TRBV14 with TRBJ2-2; 7 nucleotides align to TRBD2. This CDR3 is built from 14 residues. After removal of 7 bases from V and 6 bases from J, the junction contained 8 bases not matched to a gene. Germline CDR1 SGHDN, CDR2 FVKESK. CDR3 DNA sequence: TGTGCCAGCAATTTGGGAGGGTCGTCCGGGGAGCTGTTTTTT. It is translated as CASNLGGSSGELFF.

The chain is built from TRBV6-6 and TRBJ2-1; D ambiguous. Germline V lookup: CDR1 MNHNY, CDR2 SVGAGI (reference sequence). The germline V and J ends were trimmed by 3 bases and 5 bases, with 11 bases remaining between them. The CDR3 has 14 residues. The CDR3 sequence: CASSYGLNNNEQFF. Written as DNA, the CDR3 is TGTGCCAGCAGTTATGGCCTGAATAACAATGAGCAGTTCTTC.

This sequence joins TRBV25-1 and TRBJ1-5; 7 bases match TRBD1. Trimming removed 6 bases from V and 0 bases from J; junction bases left unmatched: 8. In germline, CDR1 is MGHDK, CDR2 SYGVNS. This CDR3 has 16 amino acids. The CDR3 sequence is CASSNGQENSNQPQHF. CDR3 nucleotide sequence: TGTGCCAGCAGCAACGGACAGGAGAATAGCAATCAGCCCCAGCATTTT.

The CDR3 region is CASSFPDGNTIYF. CDR3 bases: TGCGCCAGCAGCTTCCCTGACGGAAACACCATATATTTT. V and J are TRBV5-1 and TRBJ1-3; no clear D gene. Looked up from germline, CDR1 is SGHRS and CDR2 is YFSETQ. V shed 2 bases and J shed 4 bases, with 7 bases lying between them. The CDR3 consists of 13 residues.